Below, 18 T cell receptor beta chains from the same sample are listed, as sequenced in a study of blood T cell repertoires in COVID-19. Profiling relied on immunoSEQ multiplex PCR, and the TCRdb table lists in-frame clones only, not all of them. The sample has roughly 100,000 clones, more than 75% seen once. The sequenced sample was peripheral blood. These receptors originate from a man aged 55 to 70 with acute or convalescent COVID-19.

The chain carries TRBV10-3 and TRBJ2-3; tentative D call: TRBD1 (5 bases). The V end lost 9 bases, the J end lost 4 bases, and 17 bases lay between the germline ends. The V gene's germline CDR1 is ENHRY and CDR2 SYGVKD. This CDR3 contains 14 residues. This chain's CDR3 is CAINIQGLADTQYF. The CDR3 nucleotides are TGTGCCATTAATATTCAGGGCTTGGCAGATACGCAGTATTTT.

The chain is built from TRBV18 and TRBJ2-5; tentative D call: TRBD2 (6 bases). Germline CDR1 KGHSH, CDR2 LQKENI. Trimming removed 1 base at V and 4 bases at J, with 10 bases between. The CDR3 length is 14 residues. CDR3 DNA: TGTGCCAGCTCACCACAAGGAGGGGTAGAGACCCAGTACTTC. Protein sequence: CASSPQGGVETQYF.

The count of this clone is one. The J gene is TRBJ2-2, the V gene TRBV24-1, with TRBD1 matching over 7 bases. V was pared by 8 bases and J by 2 bases, with 4 bases of the junction left unmatched. The CDR3 is 14 amino acids. Germline V gene sequence: CDR1 KGHDR, CDR2 SFDVKD. CDR3 nucleotide sequence: TGTGCCACCAAAGGGACAGCCAACACCGGGGAGCTGTTTTTT. It yields the protein CATKGTANTGELFF.

The V call is TRBV2, the J call TRBJ1-6; 8 bases match TRBD1. The CDR3 is 16 residues long. With V trimmed by 6 bases and J by 7 bases, 11 bases remained unmatched. CDR1 is SNHLY, CDR2 FYNNEI, per germline. The CDR3 sequence is CASRDRQAGGNSPLHF. CDR3 coding DNA: TGTGCCAGCAGAGATCGCCAGGCAGGGGGCAATTCACCCCTCCACTTT. Full variable domain (rest looked up from reference TRBV2 and TRBJ1-6): EPEVTQTPSHQVTQMGQEVILRCVPISNHLYFYWYRQILGQKVEFLVSFYNNEISEKSEIFDDQFSVERPDGSNFTLKIRSTKLEDSAMYFCASRDRQAGGNSPLHFGNGTRLTVT.

This chain links TRBV11-2 with TRBJ2-1; weak D call: TRBD2 (6 bases). The length of the CDR3 is 18 residues. V gave up 5 bases and J gave up 4 bases, with 24 bases separating them. In germline, CDR1 is SGHAT, CDR2 FQNNGV. As DNA, the CDR3 is TGTGCCAGCAGCCCCGGCTCGGGGGTGCCCAGGGTATACAATGAGCAGTTCTTC. This sequence encodes CASSPGSGVPRVYNEQFF.

This chain joins TRBV9 and TRBJ2-1, with D maybe TRBD2 (6 bases). Trimming removed 1 base from V and 2 bases from J, with 13 bases in between. CDR3 length: 16 amino acids. CDR1 SGDLS and CDR2 YYNGEE come from the germline V gene. CDR3 sequence reads: CASSVSVSGTYNEQFF. For the CDR3, the DNA is TGTGCCAGCAGCGTATCGGTTAGCGGAACCTACAATGAGCAGTTCTTC. Using reference TRBV9 and TRBJ2-1 for the parts outside the CDR3, the full variable domain is DSGVTQTPKHLITATGQRVTLRCSPRSGDLSVYWYQQSLDQGLQFLIQYYNGEERAKGNILERFSAQQFPDLHSELNLSSLELGDSALYFCASSVSVSGTYNEQFFGPGTRLTVL.

The rearrangement links TRBV27 to TRBJ2-7; 7 positions agree with TRBD1. The CDR3 has 16 residues. V lost 4 bases, J lost 2 bases, and 11 bases stayed unmatched. CDR1 and CDR2 (germline): MNHEY, SMNVEV (reference sequence). The CDR3 is CASSSRQGNSAYEQYV. The CDR3 nucleotides read TGTGCCAGCAGTTCGCGACAGGGAAATAGCGCCTACGAGCAGTACGTC.

The chain couples TRBV6-5 to TRBJ1-6; TRBD1 matches 7 bases. The CDR3 has 14 amino acids. Germline lookup yields CDR1 MNHEY and CDR2 SVGAGI. With 7 bases clipped from V and 7 bases from J, the junction kept 7 bases outside the gene matches. CDR3: CASTRDRANSPLHF. The CDR3 coding sequence is TGTGCCAGCACGCGGGACAGAGCGAATTCACCCCTCCACTTT.

The chain carries TRBV18 and TRBJ1-1; the D is unclear. Germline V gene data show CDR1 as KGHSH and CDR2 as LQKENI. Deletions cut 4 bases from V and 6 bases from J, with 12 bases between. The CDR3 is made up of 13 amino acids. The CDR3: CASSHTESSEAFF. CDR3 sequence (DNA): TGTGCCAGCTCACATACAGAGAGTTCTGAAGCTTTCTTT.

This clone showed up just once. The V and J genes are TRBV5-6 and TRBJ2-7; tentative D call: TRBD1 (5 bases). CDR3 length equals 13 residues. The germline gives CDR1 SGHDT, CDR2 YYEEEE. V shed 4 bases and J shed 1 base, with 9 bases lying between them. CDR3 DNA: TGTGCCAGCAGCATAAGACAGTCCTACGAGCAGTACTTC. It yields the protein CASSIRQSYEQYF.

V usage is TRBV15 and J usage is TRBJ1-1, with D perhaps matching TRBD1 (6 bases). V lost 5 bases and J 1 base, leaving 11 bases between the germline ends. This CDR3 comprises 14 residues. Per germline, CDR1 LNHNV and CDR2 YYDKDF (reference sequence). CDR3 in DNA: TGTGCCACCAGCCCCGGGACACAGAACACTGAAGCTTTCTTT. Amino acid sequence: CATSPGTQNTEAFF.

The chain carries TRBV4-3 and TRBJ2-7; 9 positions match TRBD1. From germline, CDR1 is LGHNA and CDR2 YSLEER. The CDR3 length is 13 residues. V lost 2 bases and J lost 6; bases outside the gene matches: 2. The DNA of the CDR3 is TGCGCCAGCAGCCAACCGGGACAGGGCGAGCAGTACGTC. Encoded protein: CASSQPGQGEQYV.

The chain uses TRBV11-2 and TRBJ2-3; no definite D call. This CDR3 comprises 11 residues. Between the trimmed V and J ends, which lost 5 bases and 8 bases, there was a span of 8 bases. Germline CDR1 SGHAT, CDR2 FQNNGV. The CDR3 nucleotides are TGTGCCAGCAGCCCCTACGGTACGCAGTATTTT. Its protein product is CASSPYGTQYF.

The table lists this clone with a count of one. The chain links TRBV29-1 to TRBJ1-5; D is unresolved. This CDR3 region has 12 residues. The V end lost 0 bases, the J end lost 5 bases, and 5 bases lay between the germline ends. CDR1 is SQVTM, CDR2 ANQGSEA, per germline. CDR3: CSVEEGDQPQHF. CDR3 bases: TGCAGCGTTGAAGAAGGAGATCAGCCCCAGCATTTT.

V usage is TRBV5-1 and J usage is TRBJ2-7, with D unresolved. Trimming shortened V by 1 base and J by 2 bases, and 4 bases separated the two germline ends. CDR1 is SGHRS and CDR2 is YFSETQ in the germline V gene. CDR3 length: 12 residues. The CDR3 loop reads CASSLTTYEQYF. DNA of the CDR3: TGCGCCAGCAGCTTGACTACCTACGAGCAGTACTTC.

The rearrangement uses TRBV5-1 and TRBJ2-2, with D perhaps matching TRBD2 (6 bases). This CDR3 contains 15 residues. The germline CDR1 and CDR2 sequences are SGHRS and YFSETQ. V gave up 0 bases and J gave up 0 bases, with 6 bases separating them. In DNA form, the CDR3 reads TGCGCCAGCAGCTTGGGACTAGCGAACACCGGGGAGCTGTTTTTT. Protein: CASSLGLANTGELFF.

This chain uses TRBV7-2 with TRBJ2-2, with 8 positions matching TRBD1. The CDR3 sequence is 15 residues long. V lost 3 bases and J lost 4; bases outside the gene matches: 4. Per the germline V gene, CDR1 is SGHTA and CDR2 is FQGNSA. CDR3 nucleotides: TGTGCCAGCAGCTTCTGGACAGGGACCACCGGGGAGCTGTTTTTT. Its protein product is CASSFWTGTTGELFF.

About this clone itself: The sample contains more than one DNA sequence encoding this CDR3. J is TRBJ2-1 and V is TRBV5-1, with unresolved D. The CDR3 covers 14 residues. V dropped 1 base and J dropped 3 bases, with 8 bases sitting between them. The germline CDR1 and CDR2 sequences are SGHRS and YFSETQ. In DNA, the CDR3 is TGCGCCAGCAGCTTGCAGGCCGGCTACAATGAGCAGTTCTTC. This codes for CASSLQAGYNEQFF.